The 25 T cell receptor beta chains in this list originate from one sample, sequenced in a study (dated by TCRdb to between 2014 and 2017). Receptor amplification or capture employed 5' RACE. TCRdb lists the instrument as Illumina MiSeq. TCRdb reworked the public reads: Q25 trimming with fastp, MiXCR clone assembly, productive beta chains retained. For every CDR3 protein sequence, its rows merge into one entry that carries the most common genes and DNA. The table for this sample lists roughly 50,000 distinct CDR3 sequences; about 25% of them were counted only once. The leading ten clones occupy approximately 3.3% of the sample. Input material: tumor-infiltrating naive CD4+ T cells sorted from the breast tumor. The cell subset or site label, read with the paper, signifies: naive CD4+ T cells, CD4+CD45RA+CD25-. The receptors were gathered from a female donor with breast cancer.

The chain couples TRBV6-6 to TRBJ1-4; D ambiguous. The germline V and J ends were trimmed by 7 bases and 0 bases, with 6 bases remaining between them. The CDR3 extends over 13 amino acids. Germline CDR1 MNHNY, CDR2 SVGAGI (reference sequence). The CDR3 sequence is CASNTPTNEKLFF. The CDR3, as DNA: TGTGCCAGCAATACGCCAACTAATGAAAAACTGTTTTTT.

This clonotype was seen more than once but under ten times. The V and J genes are TRBV5-1 and TRBJ2-3, with TRBD1 as a possible D gene (5 bases). Deletions cut 0 bases from V and 6 bases from J, with 5 bases between. The CDR3 loop spans 12 amino acids. In germline, CDR1 is SGHRS, CDR2 YFSETQ. Here the CDR3 DNA reads TGCGCCAGCAGCTTGGAGGGGGATACGCAGTATTTT. Its translation is CASSLEGDTQYF.

Turning to this clonotype: The junction and the germline gene differ at one end; a read error may be behind it. V gene TRBV20-1 combines with J gene TRBJ2-7, with 8 bases that match TRBD1. CDR3 size: 16 residues. Germline V gene sequence: CDR1 DFQATT, CDR2 SNEGSKA (reference sequence). This CDR3 is CSAFSPGTGDSYERYF. Written as DNA, the CDR3 is TGCAGTGCTTTTAGCCCGGGGACAGGAGACTCCTACGAGCGGTACTTC.

The V and J genes are TRBV5-6 and TRBJ2-3, with 9 bases lining up with TRBD2. This CDR3 comprises 16 residues. Germline V gene lookup returns CDR1 SGHDT and CDR2 YYEEEE. V was pared by 6 bases and J by 6 bases, with 14 bases of the junction left unmatched. The CDR3 bases are TGTGCCAGCATCTCCGGACTAGCGATTGACATGGATACGCAGTATTTT. This encodes CASISGLAIDMDTQYF.

This clonotype was picked up one time. A much larger clone differs from this one at a single base, so this may be a read error. The CDR3 reads CSAGSAGAVEATQYF. The CDR3 DNA reads as TGCAGTGCTGGATCTGCGGGAGCGGTTGAGGCGACCCAGTACTTC. This rearrangement joins TRBV20-1 to TRBJ2-5; 7 positions match TRBD2. Germline V gives CDR1 DFQATT, CDR2 SNEGSKA (reference sequence). The CDR3 length is 15 residues. J gave up 7 bases and V 5 bases, and 16 bases lay outside the gene matches.

This chain links TRBV7-9 with TRBJ2-1, with D perhaps matching TRBD1 (6 bases). Trimming stripped 5 bases from V and 10 bases from J, with 15 bases between. Germline CDR1 reads SEHNR; CDR2 reads FQNEAQ (reference sequence). This CDR3 comprises 13 residues. CDR3 DNA sequence: TGTGCCAGCAGCCGAAGGGGGACACACGAGCAGTTCTTC. It translates to CASSRRGTHEQFF.

This clonotype has a handful of counts. The chain uses TRBV11-3 and TRBJ2-5; perhaps TRBD2 as D (6 bases). The germline V and J ends were trimmed by 3 bases and 4 bases, with 15 bases remaining between them. Germline values: CDR1 SGHNT, CDR2 YENEEA. The CDR3 is 15 amino acids. Here the CDR3 DNA reads TGTGCCAGCAGCTTTAGCGGAGGGGTGGGAGAGACCCAGTACTTC. Encoded protein: CASSFSGGVGETQYF.

In its sample, this clonotype was seen many times. The chain combines TRBV6-5 with TRBJ2-3; possibly TRBD2 for D (6 bases). The CDR3 is 14 amino acids. From germline, CDR1 is MNHEY and CDR2 SVGAGI. V lost 2 bases, J lost 6 bases, and 12 bases lay in between. CDR3 protein: CASSYTLASDTQYF. The CDR3 DNA is TGTGCCAGCAGTTACACACTAGCTTCTGATACGCAGTATTTT.

CDR3 region: CASSLGGRNEQFF. The CDR3 DNA follows: TGTGCCAGCAGTTTAGGAGGTAGGAATGAGCAGTTCTTC. The chain employs TRBV12-3 or TRBV12-4 and TRBJ2-1, with unresolved D. CDR3 size: 13 residues. Trimming pared 1 base from V and 7 bases from J, leaving 8 bases between.

This rearrangement joins TRBV6-5 to TRBJ2-7; maybe TRBD1 (5 bases). Trimming took off 5 bases at V and 0 bases at J, with 14 bases between the two ends. The CDR3 loop spans 15 amino acids. The germline CDR1 and CDR2 sequences are MNHEY and SVGAGI. CDR3 region: CASSTTASSSYEQYF. Written as DNA, the CDR3 is TGTGCCAGCAGTACGACAGCCAGCAGCTCCTACGAGCAGTACTTC.

This chain links TRBV18 with TRBJ1-6, with D uncertain. V lost 2 bases and J lost 0, with 5 bases in between. The germline CDR1 and CDR2 sequences are KGHSH and LQKENI. The CDR3 spans 15 residues. The CDR3 DNA follows: TGTGCCAGCTCACCATCGCGCTCCTATAATTCACCCCTCCACTTT. This encodes CASSPSRSYNSPLHF. Based on the CDR3 plus reference TRBV18 and TRBJ1-6, the full variable domain is NAGVMQNPRHLVRRRGQEARLRCSPMKGHSHVYWYRQLPEEGLKFMVYLQKENIIDESGMPKERFSAEFPKEGPSILRIQQVVRGDSAAYFCASSPSRSYNSPLHFGNGTRLTVT.

This clonotype occurred a few times. The chain employs TRBV7-2 and TRBJ2-5; 7 positions match TRBD2. Germline V gives CDR1 SGHTA, CDR2 FQGNSA. The CDR3 runs to 15 residues. The V segment lost 1 base and the J segment 4 bases; nucleotides outside the gene matches: 6. CDR3 in amino acids: CASSLGCGRSETQYF. CDR3 DNA sequence: TGTGCCAGCAGCTTAGGGTGCGGGAGATCAGAGACCCAGTACTTC.

This sequence joins TRBV20-1 and TRBJ2-5, with 8 bases lining up with TRBD2. V dropped 6 bases and J dropped 3; count of bases not matched to a gene: 6. The CDR3 is made up of 13 amino acids. Germline V gives CDR1 DFQATT, CDR2 SNEGSKA (reference sequence). The DNA for the CDR3 is TGCAGTGCAGATCTTAGCGGGGAAGAGACCCAGTACTTC. Encoded protein: CSADLSGEETQYF.

In this sample, this clonotype turned up many times. The chain uses TRBV4-1 and TRBJ1-2, with a tentative D call TRBD1 (5 bases). V was shortened by 4 bases and J by 7 bases, with 22 bases between the two germline ends. This CDR3 spans 16 amino acids. Germline loops: CDR1 MGHRA, CDR2 YSYEKL. CDR3 region: CASSLSGTGLVGGYTF. The CDR3 DNA reads TGCGCCAGCAGCCTTTCAGGGACGGGCCTCGTTGGTGGCTACACCTTC.

The chain couples TRBV7-9 to TRBJ2-7; 7 bases line up with TRBD1. The V gene end was trimmed by 5 bases and the J gene end by 5 bases; junction bases not matched to a gene: 12. The germline V gene encodes CDR1 SEHNR and CDR2 FQNEAQ (reference sequence). CDR3 length: 15 amino acids. In DNA, the CDR3 is TGTGCCAGCAGCCCCCGAGGGGGACAGAACAACGAGCAGTACTTC. Translating it yields CASSPRGGQNNEQYF.

This clonotype was found many times. J is TRBJ1-5 and V is TRBV7-9; no clear D. The germline CDR1 and CDR2 sequences are SEHNR and FQNEAQ (reference sequence). Trimming removed 8 bases from V and 9 bases from J, with 14 bases in between. This CDR3 region has 12 residues. The CDR3 DNA follows: TGTGCCAGCCGGACGGATATTGGGCCCCAGCATTTT. This gives the protein CASRTDIGPQHF.

This clonotype came up a few times. The V call is TRBV20-1, the J call TRBJ2-1; 8 nucleotides line up with TRBD2. This CDR3 has 15 residues. Germline V gives CDR1 DFQATT, CDR2 SNEGSKA (reference sequence). Unmatched junction bases numbered 6, after V lost 4 bases and J lost 1 base. As DNA, the CDR3 is TGCAGTGCTACCCGGACTAGCATGTCCTACAATGAGCAGTTCTTC. It encodes CSATRTSMSYNEQFF.

This clonotype was seen a few times. The chain employs TRBV5-1 and TRBJ2-3, with D unresolved. The V end lost 0 bases, the J end lost 4 bases, and 9 bases lay between the germline ends. The CDR3 is 14 amino acids. Germline V gene data show CDR1 as SGHRS and CDR2 as YFSETQ. The CDR3 is CASSLVGQADTQYF. CDR3 DNA sequence: TGCGCCAGCAGCTTGGTCGGCCAGGCAGATACGCAGTATTTT.

A few counts support this clonotype. This rearrangement joins TRBV18 to TRBJ2-5; D is unclear. This CDR3 is 16 amino acids long. Trimming cost V 4 bases and J 2 bases, with 17 bases left between them. Germline CDR1 and CDR2: KGHSH and LQKENI. The CDR3 bases are TGTGCCAGCTCACACGAAGTGGCCGTCGGGCAAGAGACCCAGTACTTC. This codes for CASSHEVAVGQETQYF.

In this sample, this clonotype turned up a few times. The rearrangement uses TRBV2 and TRBJ2-1; TRBD2 matches at 12 bases. The CDR3 consists of 16 residues. Germline V gene sequence: CDR1 SNHLY, CDR2 FYNNEI. Trimming took 7 bases from V and 7 from J; bases not matched to a gene: 11. The CDR3 loop is CASTRTSGVLGNEQFF. In DNA form, the CDR3 reads TGTGCCAGCACCCGGACTAGCGGGGTGCTAGGGAATGAGCAGTTCTTC.

At least ten counts were recorded for this clonotype. For the CDR3, the DNA is TGCGCCAGCAGCTTCCGACCCCGAGAGTATGGCTACACCTTC. Residues: CASSFRPREYGYTF. The chain uses TRBV5-1 and TRBJ1-2; unclear D gene. Germline CDR1 reads SGHRS; CDR2 reads YFSETQ. This CDR3 region has 14 residues. V was clipped by 2 bases and J by 5 bases, with 13 bases between them.

This clonotype showed up just a few times. The chain is built from TRBV27 and TRBJ1-6; D is perhaps TRBD1 (5 bases). Germline V gene data show CDR1 as MNHEY and CDR2 as SMNVEV (reference sequence). This CDR3 has 13 residues. V was clipped by 4 bases and J by 7 bases, with 8 bases between them. The CDR3 sequence: CASSSGWNSPLHF. CDR3 sequence (DNA): TGTGCCAGCAGTTCAGGGTGGAATTCACCCCTCCACTTT.

The chain recombines TRBV24-1 with TRBJ2-1; perhaps TRBD1 as D (6 bases). Germline V gene lookup returns CDR1 KGHDR and CDR2 SFDVKD. The CDR3 has 14 amino acids. V lost 7 bases and J 5 bases, leaving 14 bases between the germline ends. The CDR3 DNA follows: TGTGCCACCAGGAGCTGGACAGCAGACAATGAGCAGTTCTTC. As protein: CATRSWTADNEQFF.

The J gene is TRBJ1-4, the V gene TRBV24-1; D possibly corresponds to TRBD1 (6 bases). Looked up from germline, CDR1 is KGHDR and CDR2 is SFDVKD. V lost 9 bases and J lost 0, with 19 bases in between. This CDR3 spans 17 amino acids. In DNA form, the CDR3 reads TGTGCCACCCAATACAGGGTGGGGATTGCAACTAATGAAAAACTGTTTTTT. It translates to CATQYRVGIATNEKLFF.

By frequency in the sample, this clonotype is medium-sized (0.01 to 0.1%). The J gene is TRBJ1-1, the V gene TRBV5-1, with a tentative D call TRBD1 (6 bases). V lost 5 bases to trimming and J lost 1 base, with 18 bases between them. The germline gives CDR1 SGHRS, CDR2 YFSETQ. This CDR3 is built from 16 residues. CDR3 sequence: CASRIGTRNGNTEAFF. The CDR3 coding sequence is TGCGCCAGCAGAATCGGGACAAGGAACGGGAACACTGAAGCTTTCTTT.